This T cell receptor beta chain was identified in a study of blood T cells in healthy people across ages. Study-wide points: The fall in TCR beta diversity per million T cells was roughly linear with age.

V was clipped by 2 bases and J by 4 bases, with 16 bases between them. This CDR3 is built from 16 residues. A second PCR, run for roughly 7 to 11 cycles, used a sample-barcoded 5' primer plus a J-beta primer mix. A minimum of 3 million CDR3-containing paired-end reads was obtained for each sample. Via MiXCR, TCRdb re-called the 5' RACE reads, giving one row per CDR3 protein. The data show hundreds of thousands of distinct CDR3 sequences, more than 45% seen once. All donors came from Russia, were Caucasian and healthy, and spanned ages roughly 6 to 95. With respect to this clonotype: Its antigen is as yet unknown.

The V gene is TRBV12-3 or TRBV12-4, the J gene TRBJ2-3; TRBD2 might be the D (6 bases). Sequencing was done on a sample of blood. This clonotype was obtained from a man aged 25 to 40 in good health. The CDR3 DNA reads as TGTGCCAGCAGTTTATGGCGCGGGGTTAGCGCAGATACGCAGTATTTT. Encoded protein: CASSLWRGVSADTQYF.